The T cell receptor (beta chain) described here comes from a study of cytomegalovirus exposure and HLA in healthy donors. Study results and limitations: A later analysis found most CMV-associated TCR beta chains apparently HLA-restricted.

PCR was performed using 60 Vbeta and 13 Jbeta primers. Data came from immunoSEQ multiplex PCR; TCRdb stores just in-frame clones and leaves some out. The table records roughly 130,000 clones, 80% of them present only once. On this clone itself: Its antigen is not identified.

Sequencing was done on a sample of PBMCs. This TCR was recovered from a male donor in good health and CMV-seronegative.

The DNA of the CDR3 is TGCGCCAGCTCCCGAGGGTTGGTAGGTACTGAAGCTTTCTTT. Its protein product is CASSRGLVGTEAFF. J is TRBJ1-1 and V is TRBV5-1; D not resolved. Deletions cut 7 bases from V and 5 bases from J, with 18 bases between. This CDR3 has 14 residues. CDR1 SGHRS and CDR2 YFSETQ come from the germline V gene.